The 20 T cell receptor beta chains below come from one sample, sequenced in a study of response to subunit inactivated influenza vaccine. TCRdb re-derived calls from the RT-PCR reads in MiXCR, one entry per CDR3 protein. The sample lists some 500,000 distinct CDR3 sequences, about an eighth occurring once. Sequenced material: PBMCs from blood, taken about 40 days after vaccination. The receptors were gathered from a man aged 45-65 years who received an inactivated influenza vaccine.

This clonotype was counted at least ten times. V usage is TRBV6-1 and J usage is TRBJ2-1, with 10 bases lining up with TRBD1. Trimming removed 6 bases from V and 2 bases from J; junction bases left unmatched: 4. Germline V gives CDR1 MNHNS, CDR2 SASEGT. The CDR3 length is 15 residues. The CDR3 DNA reads as TGTGCCAGCAGATGGGACAGGGGAACCTACAATGAGCAGTTCTTC. It yields the protein CASRWDRGTYNEQFF.

Comments on this clonotype: A single base separates this from a much larger clone, so it may be a read error. CDR3 bases: TGTGTCAGCAGCTTAGCGGAAGGGAAAGAGACCCAGTACTTC. Its translation: CVSSLAEGKETQYF. The chain uses TRBV7-9 and TRBJ2-5; perhaps TRBD2 as D (6 bases). The CDR3 loop spans 14 amino acids. CDR1 and CDR2 (germline): SEHNR, FQNEAQ (reference sequence).

In its sample, this clonotype was seen a few times. The chain links TRBV9 to TRBJ2-1, with D possibly TRBD2 on 5 matching bases. CDR1 is SGDLS, CDR2 YYNGEE, per germline. The length of the CDR3 is 13 residues. Trimming pared 0 bases from V and 10 bases from J, leaving 11 bases between. The CDR3 sequence is CASSVEGGREQFF. CDR3 nucleotide sequence: TGTGCCAGCAGCGTAGAAGGTGGGAGAGAGCAGTTCTTC.

In its sample, this clonotype was seen a few times. This chain connects TRBV4-2 to TRBJ2-5; D uncertain. With 1 base removed from V and 2 bases from J, the gap between germline ends came to 11 bases. The germline V gene encodes CDR1 LGHNA and CDR2 YNFKEQ. This CDR3 is 15 amino acids long. CDR3 DNA sequence: TGTGCCAGCAGCCAAGGTAGAACAGCTCAAGAGACCCAGTACTTC. It codes for CASSQGRTAQETQYF.

This clonotype was observed a handful of times. This sequence joins TRBV2 and TRBJ1-4; no definite D call. The V end was cut by 4 bases, the J end by 4 bases, with 10 bases between. In germline, CDR1 is SNHLY, CDR2 FYNNEI. This CDR3 contains 14 residues. The CDR3 loop is CASSVPTINEKLFF. The CDR3 nucleotides are TGTGCCAGCAGTGTACCGACAATTAATGAAAAACTGTTTTTT.

The V and J genes are TRBV12-3 or TRBV12-4 and TRBJ1-5, with TRBD1 as a possible D gene (6 bases). The CDR3 runs to 14 residues. Trimming took 2 bases from V and 5 from J, leaving 10 bases between them. CDR3 sequence (DNA): TGTGCCAGCAGTTTAAGGGGGTCCCATCAGCCCCAGCATTTT. The encoded protein is CASSLRGSHQPQHF.

The rearrangement uses TRBV12-3 or TRBV12-4 and TRBJ1-1; D may be TRBD1 (5 bases). The CDR3 covers 16 residues. Trimming cost V 6 bases and J 1 base, with 18 bases left between them. CDR3 residues: CASRIRGRLGNTEAFF. CDR3 bases: TGTGCCAGCAGGATAAGGGGCCGGCTCGGGAACACTGAAGCTTTCTTT.

The chain employs TRBV7-2 and TRBJ2-7; 9 bases agree with TRBD2. After removal of 5 bases from V and 3 bases from J, the junction contained 14 bases not matched to a gene. CDR1 and CDR2 (germline): SGHTA, FQGNSA. This CDR3 is built from 17 residues. The CDR3 sequence: CASSTRSYLRGGYEQYF. CDR3 nucleotides: TGTGCCAGCAGCACAAGGTCGTATCTGCGGGGGGGCTACGAGCAGTACTTC.

This clonotype has just a few counts. The chain uses TRBV7-8 and TRBJ2-7; unclear D gene. The germline CDR1 and CDR2 sequences are SGHVS and FQNEAQ. Trimming left V 3 bases short and J 2 bases short, with 8 bases between. This CDR3 comprises 13 residues. The CDR3 sequence is CASSFPVPYEQYF. The CDR3 DNA sequence: TGTGCCAGCAGCTTCCCGGTTCCCTACGAGCAGTACTTC.

This clonotype was detected ten times or more. CDR3 sequence reads: CASSFGQNNEQFF. In DNA, the CDR3 is TGTGCCAGCAGCTTCGGGCAGAACAATGAGCAGTTCTTC. The chain combines TRBV7-2 with TRBJ2-1; D unresolved. Germline V CDR1 and CDR2: SGHTA, FQGNSA. The V end lost 3 bases, the J end lost 5 bases, and 8 bases lay between the germline ends. There are 13 residues in the CDR3.

This clonotype was seen many times. The J gene is TRBJ2-3, the V gene TRBV12-3 or TRBV12-4; no definite D call. The CDR3 loop spans 13 amino acids. With 11 bases removed from V and 5 bases from J, the gap between germline ends came to 17 bases. In DNA form, the CDR3 reads TGTGCCTCCGCTTTGGATCGAGAAGATACGCAGTATTTT. Protein: CASALDREDTQYF.

In this sample, this clonotype turned up many times. This rearrangement joins TRBV24-1 to TRBJ1-5, with D unresolved. Per the germline V gene, CDR1 is KGHDR and CDR2 is SFDVKD. This CDR3 is 14 amino acids long. Trimming shortened V by 6 bases and J by 0 bases, and 8 bases separated the two germline ends. CDR3 residues: CATSQTSSNQPQHF. The CDR3, as DNA: TGTGCCACCAGTCAGACATCTAGCAATCAGCCCCAGCATTTT.

A few counts support this clonotype. This chain uses TRBV27 with TRBJ2-7; 7 nucleotides agree with TRBD1. Germline CDR1 MNHEY, CDR2 SMNVEV (reference sequence). V was pared by 3 bases and J by 2 bases, with 10 bases of the junction left unmatched. The CDR3 covers 16 residues. The CDR3 DNA follows: TGTGCCAGCAGTTTGAGGCAGGGGGAGTACCCCTACGAGCAGTACTTC. Residues: CASSLRQGEYPYEQYF.

J is TRBJ2-1 and V is TRBV7-6, with 9 bases that match TRBD2. Trimming cost V 9 bases and J 3 bases; bases outside gene matches: 6. The CDR3 length is 14 residues. The germline gives CDR1 SGHVS, CDR2 FNYEAQ. The CDR3 DNA reads as TGTGCCAGTAGGACTAGCGCCAACTACAATGAGCAGTTCTTC. It encodes CASRTSANYNEQFF.

This clonotype was seen many times. The chain is built from TRBV20-1 and TRBJ2-7, with D tentatively TRBD1 (5 bases). The CDR3 sequence is 15 residues long. V lost 0 bases to trimming and J lost 1 base, with 13 bases between them. Germline assignment: CDR1 DFQATT and CDR2 SNEGSKA (reference sequence). The CDR3 nucleotides read TGCAGTGCTAGAGATTTCACCCGACAGTCCTACGAGCAGTACTTC. Its translation is CSARDFTRQSYEQYF.

This clonotype was seen a few times. This rearrangement joins TRBV20-1 to TRBJ2-3; 10 bases fit TRBD2. Losses at the gene ends were 3 bases for V and 5 bases for J; bases not matched to a gene: 14. Germline loops: CDR1 DFQATT, CDR2 SNEGSKA (reference sequence). The CDR3 has 17 amino acids. The CDR3 DNA sequence: TGCAGTGCTAGCGGCCTAGCGGGAGCCGCCAGAGGAGATACGCAGTATTTT. This encodes CSASGLAGAARGDTQYF.

On this clonotype: A much larger clone lies one base from this, so it may be a read error. The chain uses TRBV3-1 and TRBJ1-1; 7 bases map to TRBD1. This CDR3 contains 14 residues. Germline V gene sequence: CDR1 LGHDT, CDR2 YNNKEL (reference sequence). This CDR3 reads CASSQGQGGTEVFF. The DNA of the CDR3 is TGTGCCAGCAGCCAAGGGCAGGGGGGGACTGAAGTTTTCTTT.

The chain links TRBV18 to TRBJ1-2; 9 bases are a match to TRBD1. CDR3 size: 14 residues. CDR1 is KGHSH and CDR2 is LQKENI in the germline V gene. Trimming at V came to 2 bases and at J to 4 bases, leaving 2 bases not matched to a gene. CDR3 protein: CASSPGTGIYGYTF. CDR3 nucleotides: TGTGCCAGCTCACCAGGGACAGGGATCTATGGCTACACCTTC.

The rearrangement links TRBV5-1 to TRBJ2-3, with 7 nucleotides matching TRBD1. Germline CDR1 and CDR2: SGHRS and YFSETQ. This CDR3 is built from 17 residues. Losses at the gene ends were 3 bases for V and 1 base for J; bases not matched to a gene: 11. The CDR3 DNA reads TGCGCCAGCAGCTCGTCGCCGACAGGGATAGGCACAGATACGCAGTATTTT. Translating gives CASSSSPTGIGTDTQYF.

The J gene is TRBJ1-3, the V gene TRBV7-2; D gene unclear. The CDR3 consists of 15 residues. V shed 5 bases and J shed 0 bases, with 11 bases lying between them. CDR1 is SGHTA and CDR2 is FQGNSA in the germline V gene. DNA of the CDR3: TGTGCCAGCAGCCCTTCGAGCCTCTCTGGAAACACCATATATTTT. Residues: CASSPSSLSGNTIYF.